This T cell receptor (beta chain) was sequenced for a study of T cells in Graves' hyperthyroidism and ophthalmopathy. To note about this clonotype: Germline is not matched at one junction end, which may reflect a read error.

Authors of the study amplified TCR beta CDR3 regions from RNA transcripts. TCR CDR3 underwent first-round RT-PCR with the HTBI primer set. TCRdb processed the multiplex PCR reads anew with MiXCR; each CDR3 protein has one entry. The sample consists of fewer than 450,000 distinct CDR3 sequences, roughly a sixth of them appearing once. Germline CDR1 is KGHDR and CDR2 is SFDVKD. This CDR3 has 17 residues. The clonotype originates from a woman aged 25 to 39 with Graves' hyperthyroidism that later progressed to Graves' ophthalmopathy. The chain recombines TRBV24-1 with TRBJ2-3; 11 nucleotides match TRBD1. The specimen sequenced was blood. The CDR3 sequence is CVTSEPGQGVGTDTQYF. CDR3 DNA: TGTGTCACCAGTGAACCGGGACAGGGGGTAGGCACAGATACGCAGTATTTT.